This is a list of T cell receptor beta chains from one sample in a study of T cells after yellow fever vaccination. TCRdb ran MiXCR on the 5' RACE reads and lists one entry per CDR3 protein. The sample contains hundreds of thousands of distinct CDR3 sequences, over 9% of which appear only once. Specimen: PBMCs, collected on the day of the yellow fever booster vaccination. The receptors here all came from a man younger than 45 who received the YFV17D yellow fever vaccine. The CDR3 runs from the conserved cysteine through the conserved F or W. D genes are given only for firm matches. Clone size, where shown, is once, few, many, or a class for clones that have expanded.

DNA | CDR3 | J | D | size | V
TGCAGCGCATCAGAAGGCGGGAATTCCGGGGAGCTGTTTTTT | CSASEGGNSGELFF | TRBJ2-2 | - | few | TRBV29-1
TGTGCCATCAGTCCTCCAGGGAGCTCCTACAATGAGCAGTTCTTC | CAISPPGSSYNEQFF | TRBJ2-1 | - | few | TRBV10-3
TGCAGTGCCAGGGACAGGGGATTTGGCTACACCTTC | CSARDRGFGYTF | TRBJ1-2 | TRBD1 | - | TRBV20-1
TGTGCCTGGACCCACTCGAGGACAGGGGTTCCCGTCGCTTACGAGCAGTACTTC | CAWTHSRTGVPVAYEQYF | TRBJ2-7 | TRBD1 | few | TRBV30
TGCAGCGTCTCAGGGGGTACGAACACCGGGGAGCTGTTTTTT | CSVSGGTNTGELFF | TRBJ2-2 | TRBD1 | few | TRBV29-1
TGTGCCAGCAGCGTTACCACACAGGGCTACGAGCAGTACTTC | CASSVTTQGYEQYF | TRBJ2-7 | - | few | TRBV9
TGTGCCAGCAGCCGGACTCGGACAGAAAACTACGAGCAGTACTTC | CASSRTRTENYEQYF | TRBJ2-7 | - | few | TRBV7-2
TGTGCCAGCAGCTTTGTTGGGGGCTACAATGAGCAGTTCTTC | CASSFVGGYNEQFF | TRBJ2-1 | - | - | TRBV11-2
TGCAGCGTTGCACGGGGAACCTACAATGAGCAGTTCTTC | CSVARGTYNEQFF | TRBJ2-1 | - | few | TRBV29-1
TGTGCCAGCAGCCTCGGGGGACTGCTTAGCAATCAGCCCCAGCATTTT | CASSLGGLLSNQPQHF | TRBJ1-5 | - | - | TRBV7-2
TGTGCCACCTCCGCCACAGTCCGATACGAGCAGTACTTC | CATSATVRYEQYF | TRBJ2-7 | - | - | TRBV19
TGTGCCAGCAGTATCCAAACAGGGGGAGAGACCCAGTACTTC | CASSIQTGGETQYF | TRBJ2-5 | TRBD1 | - | TRBV6-1
TGTGCCAGCAGCCCGGACACTTCGCGGGACATTCAGTACTTC | CASSPDTSRDIQYF | TRBJ2-4 | - | - | TRBV7-2
TGTGCCAGCAGCCAAGTTGGAGAAACTTTCTTT | CASSQVGETFF | TRBJ1-1 | - | few | TRBV3-1
TGTGCCAGCAGTTTCCGGGAGCCTACGGGATCCCTCCACTTT | CASSFREPTGSLHF | TRBJ1-6 | - | - | TRBV12-3/TRBV12-4
TGCAGCGAAGTGGGACAGCCATACGAGCAGTACTTC | CSEVGQPYEQYF | TRBJ2-7 | TRBD1 | - | TRBV29-1
TGTGCCAGCAGCCCCGACTACCAGATTGACACCGGGGAGCTGTTTTTT | CASSPDYQIDTGELFF | TRBJ2-2 | - | few | TRBV5-4
TGCGCCAGCAGCTTGGCCGAGGCAGGGTTCCACGAGCAGTACTTC | CASSLAEAGFHEQYF | TRBJ2-7 | - | - | TRBV5-1
TGTGCCACCAGCACTCCCTGGGAGAGTAGCGGGGATGGGGGGATGGGTGAGCAGTTCTTC | CATSTPWESSGDGGMGEQFF | TRBJ2-1 | TRBD2 | few | TRBV15
TGTGCCATCAGTGAGTCGGGGGGGACGAACACCGGGGAGCTGTTTTTT | CAISESGGTNTGELFF | TRBJ2-2 | TRBD2 | - | TRBV10-3
TGTGCCAGCAGTTACCATACTAGCGGGAGTACGTACGAGCAGTACTTC | CASSYHTSGSTYEQYF | TRBJ2-7 | TRBD2 | few | TRBV6-5
TGCGCCAGCAGCCAAGATACGGGGGTTGGTGGCTACACCTTC | CASSQDTGVGGYTF | TRBJ1-2 | - | - | TRBV4-3
TGTGCCAGCAGCTTGGTTACCCAAGAGACCCAGTACTTC | CASSLVTQETQYF | TRBJ2-5 | - | few | TRBV5-4
TGCAGTGCCGACTACCCCGGGGGCAATGAGCAGTTCTTC | CSADYPGGNEQFF | TRBJ2-1 | - | - | TRBV20-1
TGTGCCAGCAGCCGAACTCTTCAAGAGACCCAGTACTTC | CASSRTLQETQYF | TRBJ2-5 | - | few | TRBV7-3
TGCAGTGCTAGGGCCGTGAATGAGCAGTTCTTC | CSARAVNEQFF | TRBJ2-1 | - | - | TRBV20-1
TGCAGCGTTGCAGCGGCTAGCACAGATACGCAGTATTTT | CSVAAASTDTQYF | TRBJ2-3 | - | many | TRBV29-1
TGTGCCAGCACCCTATATAGCGGCCTTGGATCCTACAATGAGCAGTTCTTC | CASTLYSGLGSYNEQFF | TRBJ2-1 | - | few | TRBV3-1
TGTGCCAGCCTAAAGGGACTAGCGGGAAGCAATACGTGGCAGTATTTT | CASLKGLAGSNTWQYF | TRBJ2-3 | TRBD2 | - | TRBV28
TGTGCCACCAGTGAGGGGGGGATAGAGACCCAGTACTTC | CATSEGGIETQYF | TRBJ2-5 | TRBD2 | many | TRBV24-1
TGCAGTGCTAGAGATCCCGGGACTAGCGGTTACGAGCAGTACTTC | CSARDPGTSGYEQYF | TRBJ2-7 | TRBD2 | few | TRBV20-1